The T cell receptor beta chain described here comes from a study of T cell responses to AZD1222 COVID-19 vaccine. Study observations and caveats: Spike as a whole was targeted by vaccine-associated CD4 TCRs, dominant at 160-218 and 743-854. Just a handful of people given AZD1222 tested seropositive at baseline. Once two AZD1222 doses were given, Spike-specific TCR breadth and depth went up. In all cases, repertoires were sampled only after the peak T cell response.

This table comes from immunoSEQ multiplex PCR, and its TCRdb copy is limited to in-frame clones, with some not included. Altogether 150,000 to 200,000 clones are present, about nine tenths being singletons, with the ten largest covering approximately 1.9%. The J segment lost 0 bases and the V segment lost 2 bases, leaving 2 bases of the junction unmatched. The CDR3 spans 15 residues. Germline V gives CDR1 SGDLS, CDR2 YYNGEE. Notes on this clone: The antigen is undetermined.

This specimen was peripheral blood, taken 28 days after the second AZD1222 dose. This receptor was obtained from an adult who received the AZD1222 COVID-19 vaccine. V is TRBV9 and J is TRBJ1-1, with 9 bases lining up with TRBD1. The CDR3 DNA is TGTGCCAGCAGCGTTGGGACAGGGTTGAACACTGAAGCTTTCTTT. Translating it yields CASSVGTGLNTEAFF.